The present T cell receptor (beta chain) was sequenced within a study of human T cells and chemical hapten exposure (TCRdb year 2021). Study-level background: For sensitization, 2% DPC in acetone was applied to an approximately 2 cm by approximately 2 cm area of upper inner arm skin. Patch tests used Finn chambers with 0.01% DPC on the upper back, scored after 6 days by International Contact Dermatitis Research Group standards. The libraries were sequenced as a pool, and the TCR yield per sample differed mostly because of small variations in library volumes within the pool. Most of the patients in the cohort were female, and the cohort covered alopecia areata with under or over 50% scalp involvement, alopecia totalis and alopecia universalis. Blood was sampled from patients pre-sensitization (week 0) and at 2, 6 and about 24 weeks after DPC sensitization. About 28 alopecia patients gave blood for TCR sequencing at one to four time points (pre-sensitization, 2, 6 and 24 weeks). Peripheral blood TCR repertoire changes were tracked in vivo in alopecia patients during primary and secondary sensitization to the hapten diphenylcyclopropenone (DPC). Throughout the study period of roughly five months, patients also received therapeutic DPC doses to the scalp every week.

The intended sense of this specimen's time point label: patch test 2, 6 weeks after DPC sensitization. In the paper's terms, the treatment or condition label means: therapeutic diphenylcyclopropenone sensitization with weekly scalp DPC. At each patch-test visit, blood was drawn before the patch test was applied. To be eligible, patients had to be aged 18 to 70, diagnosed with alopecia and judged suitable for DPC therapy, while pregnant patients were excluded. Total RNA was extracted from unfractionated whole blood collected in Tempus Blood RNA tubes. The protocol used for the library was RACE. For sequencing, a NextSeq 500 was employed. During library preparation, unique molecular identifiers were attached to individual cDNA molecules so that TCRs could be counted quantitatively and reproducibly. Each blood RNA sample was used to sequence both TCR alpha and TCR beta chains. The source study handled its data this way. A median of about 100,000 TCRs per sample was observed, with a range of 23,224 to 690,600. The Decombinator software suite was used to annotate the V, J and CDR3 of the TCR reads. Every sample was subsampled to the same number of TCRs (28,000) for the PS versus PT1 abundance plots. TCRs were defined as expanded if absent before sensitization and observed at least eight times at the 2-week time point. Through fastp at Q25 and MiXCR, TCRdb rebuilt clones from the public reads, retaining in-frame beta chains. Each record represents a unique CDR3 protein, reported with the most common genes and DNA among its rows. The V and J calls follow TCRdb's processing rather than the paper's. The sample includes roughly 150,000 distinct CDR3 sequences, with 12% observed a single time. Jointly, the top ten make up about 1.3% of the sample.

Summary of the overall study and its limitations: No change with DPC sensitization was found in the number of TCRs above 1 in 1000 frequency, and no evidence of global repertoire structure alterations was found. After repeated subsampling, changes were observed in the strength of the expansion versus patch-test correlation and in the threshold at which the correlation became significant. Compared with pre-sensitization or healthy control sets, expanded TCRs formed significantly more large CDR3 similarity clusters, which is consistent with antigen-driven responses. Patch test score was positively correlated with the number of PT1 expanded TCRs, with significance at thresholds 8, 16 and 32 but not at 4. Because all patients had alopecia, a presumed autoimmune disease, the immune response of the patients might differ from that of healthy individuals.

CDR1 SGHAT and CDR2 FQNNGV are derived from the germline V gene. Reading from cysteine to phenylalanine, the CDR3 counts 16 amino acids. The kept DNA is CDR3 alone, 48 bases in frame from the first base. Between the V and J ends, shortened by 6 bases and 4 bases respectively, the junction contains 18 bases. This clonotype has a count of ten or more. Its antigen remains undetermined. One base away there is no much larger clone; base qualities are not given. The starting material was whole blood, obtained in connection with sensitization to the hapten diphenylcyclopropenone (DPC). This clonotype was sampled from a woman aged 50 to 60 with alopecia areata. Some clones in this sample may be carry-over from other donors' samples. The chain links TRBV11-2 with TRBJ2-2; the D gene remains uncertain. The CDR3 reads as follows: CASSPLGLAGTGELFF. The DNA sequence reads TGTGCCAGCAGTCCCCTCGGTTTAGCCGGCACCGGGGAGCTGTTTTTT.